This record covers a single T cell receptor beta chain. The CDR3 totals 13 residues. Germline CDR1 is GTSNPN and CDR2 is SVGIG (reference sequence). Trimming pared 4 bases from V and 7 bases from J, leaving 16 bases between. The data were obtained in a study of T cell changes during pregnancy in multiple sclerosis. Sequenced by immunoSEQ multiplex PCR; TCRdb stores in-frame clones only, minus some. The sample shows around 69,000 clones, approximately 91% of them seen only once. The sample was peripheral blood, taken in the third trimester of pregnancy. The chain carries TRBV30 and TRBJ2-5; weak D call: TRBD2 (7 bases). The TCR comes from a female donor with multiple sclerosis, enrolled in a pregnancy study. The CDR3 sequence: CAWTPGAGATQYF. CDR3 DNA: TGTGCCTGGACTCCGGGGGCGGGGGCGACCCAGTACTTC.